Listed below are T cell receptor beta chains from one sample, sequenced in a study of blood T cell repertoires in COVID-19. Generated by immunoSEQ multiplex PCR, the TCRdb table keeps only in-frame clones and is missing some. The sample has about 33,000 clones, about 85% seen once. Specimen: peripheral blood. The receptors originated from a woman at least 80 years old with active or convalescent COVID-19. The CDR3 runs from the conserved cysteine through the conserved F or W. Each record gives: clone size, J gene, D gene, V gene, CDR3 protein, CDR3 DNA. D genes are given only for firm matches. The size of a clone is reported for some rows only, either as once, few or many, or as a class for expanded clones.

NA | TRBJ2-7 | NA | TRBV6-5 | CASGAGTQHYEQYF | TGTGCCAGCGGGGCTGGGACACAACACTACGAGCAGTACTTC
NA | TRBJ2-2 | NA | TRBV14 | CASSPRADGELFF | TGTGCCAGCAGCCCTCGAGCGGACGGGGAGCTGTTTTTT
NA | TRBJ2-7 | NA | TRBV13 | CASSLSRVSSDYEQYF | TGTGCCAGCAGCTTAAGCAGGGTCTCTAGCGACTACGAGCAGTACTTC
few | TRBJ2-2 | NA | TRBV5-4 | CAMGPNTGELFF | TGTGCCATGGGGCCGAACACCGGGGAGCTGTTTTTT
NA | TRBJ2-7 | TRBD2 | TRBV5-5 | CASSLAGVAGGMSSYEQYF | TGTGCCAGCAGCTTGGCCGGGGTAGCGGGGGGTATGAGCTCCTACGAGCAGTACTTC
NA | TRBJ1-6 | TRBD1 | TRBV2 | CAIHPGTGSNSPLHF | TGTGCCATCCACCCCGGGACAGGGAGTAATTCACCCCTCCACTTT
once | TRBJ1-1 | NA | TRBV6-1 | CASSFETAKSFF | TGTGCCAGCAGTTTCGAGACAGCGAAATCTTTCTTT
NA | TRBJ1-1 | NA | TRBV7-9 | CASSSQGNTEAFF | TGTGCCAGCAGCTCCCAGGGGAACACTGAAGCTTTCTTT
NA | TRBJ2-3 | TRBD2 | TRBV7-2 | CASSFGLAGGWSLDTQYF | TGTGCCAGCAGCTTCGGACTAGCGGGGGGGTGGTCTCTAGATACGCAGTATTTT
NA | TRBJ1-5 | NA | TRBV21-1 | CASSKVGGQGVINQPQHF | TGTGCCAGCAGCAAAGTGGGTGGACAGGGGGTGATCAATCAGCCCCAGCATTTT
NA | TRBJ1-6 | NA | TRBV12-3/TRBV12-4 | CASSSDYNSPLHF | TGTGCCAGCAGTTCAGACTATAATTCACCCCTCCACTTT
NA | TRBJ1-3 | NA | TRBV7-9 | CASSLGRSSGNTIYF | TGTGCCAGCAGCTTAGGTCGTTCCTCTGGAAACACCATATATTTT
NA | TRBJ2-5 | TRBD2 | TRBV20-1 | CSASGGLAGGPAETQYF | TGCAGTGCTAGTGGAGGGCTAGCGGGGGGGCCAGCTGAGACCCAGTACTTC
NA | TRBJ2-5 | TRBD1 | TRBV19 | CASSIKGQGAETQYF | TGTGCCAGTAGTATTAAGGGACAGGGGGCAGAGACCCAGTACTTC
NA | TRBJ1-5 | NA | TRBV7-2 | CASSLAGRSNQPQHF | TGTGCCAGCAGCTTAGCGGGGAGGAGCAATCAGCCCCAGCATTTT
once | TRBJ1-1 | NA | TRBV28 | CASSFQGSRTEAFF | TGTGCCAGCAGTTTCCAGGGGTCGCGGACTGAAGCTTTCTTT
NA | TRBJ2-7 | TRBD2 | TRBV12-3/TRBV12-4 | CASSPGGYEQYF | TGTGCCAGCAGTCCCGGGGGGTACGAGCAGTACTTC
NA | TRBJ1-4 | NA | TRBV5-5 | CASSWTVATNEKLFF | TGTGCCAGCAGCTGGACAGTTGCAACTAATGAAAAACTGTTTTTT
NA | TRBJ2-3 | NA | TRBV12-5 | CASGLGRASADTQYF | TGTGCTAGTGGTTTGGGCAGGGCTTCAGCAGATACGCAGTATTTT
NA | TRBJ2-3 | TRBD2 | TRBV4-1 | CASSQAGLAGITQYF | TGCGCCAGCAGCCAAGCCGGACTAGCGGGGATTACGCAGTATTTT